The 27 T cell receptor beta chains reported below all come from one sample, sequenced in a study of type 1 and type 2 diabetes patients. Genomic DNA was the PCR template. The TCR beta CDR3 region was amplified using 30 forward and 13 reverse primers. TCRdb used MiXCR to reprocess the multiplex PCR reads, holding one entry per CDR3 protein. The sample lists about 270,000 distinct CDR3 sequences, approximately 50% occurring once. The sequenced material came from peripheral blood mononuclear cells (PBMCs). Receptors were obtained from a man between 18 and 29 years old with type 2 diabetes.

The gene calls are TRBV14 and TRBJ2-5; possible D gene TRBD2, 5 bases. The DNA end favors TRBJ2-7, so the J call may be wrong. The length of the CDR3 is 15 residues. CDR1 and CDR2 (germline): SGHDN, FVKESK. The CDR3 DNA reads as TGTGCCAGCAGCGTAGGCCCGGGGTGGATCTACGAGCAGTACTTC. It encodes CASSVGPGWIYEQYF.

The rearrangement links TRBV12-5 to TRBJ2-7; D possibly corresponds to TRBD1 (6 bases). Deletions cut 0 bases from V and 6 bases from J, with 15 bases between. This CDR3 comprises 15 residues. Germline V CDR1 and CDR2: LGHNT, FRNRAP. The CDR3 sequence: CASGLVAQGIGEQYF. CDR3 sequence (DNA): TGTGCTAGTGGTTTGGTAGCTCAGGGGATAGGCGAGCAGTACTTC.

The CDR3 here is CASSRTGGLSPLHF. The CDR3 nucleotides are TGTGCCAGCAGCCGGACAGGGGGTCTGTCACCCCTCCACTTT. V usage is TRBV7-9 and J usage is TRBJ1-6; the match to TRBD1 covers 10 bases. The CDR3 spans 14 residues. With V trimmed by 5 bases and J by 10 bases, 5 bases remained unmatched. Per germline, CDR1 SEHNR and CDR2 FQNEAQ (reference sequence).

This chain links TRBV7-8 with TRBJ2-7, with 9 bases identical to TRBD1. CDR1 SGHVS and CDR2 FQNEAQ come from the germline V gene. With 4 bases clipped from V and 3 bases from J, the junction kept 10 bases outside the gene matches. This CDR3 spans 16 amino acids. The CDR3 protein is CASSYLPGQGGYEQYF. CDR3 in DNA: TGTGCCAGCAGCTACCTGCCGGGACAGGGCGGCTACGAGCAGTACTTC.

To note about this clonotype: A clone one base away is much larger, so this may be a read error. The chain combines TRBV10-3 with TRBJ1-1, with D possibly TRBD1 on 6 matching bases. The CDR3 loop spans 14 amino acids. Germline values: CDR1 ENHRY, CDR2 SYGVKD. The CDR3 spells CAISEIGQNTEAYF. CDR3 sequence (DNA): TGTGCCATCAGTGAGATTGGACAGAACACTGAAGCTTACTTT.

This clonotype was counted a few times. The CDR3 sequence is CASRLTSGGASTGELFF. CDR3 sequence (DNA): TGTGCCAGTAGGCTGACTAGCGGGGGGGCGAGCACCGGGGAGCTGTTTTTT. The gene calls are TRBV19 and TRBJ2-2; 14 bases fit TRBD2. CDR1 LNHDA and CDR2 SQIVND come from the germline V gene (reference sequence). Trimming at V came to 6 bases and at J to 4 bases, leaving 7 bases not matched to a gene. The CDR3 sequence is 17 residues long.

The chain is built from TRBV7-9 and TRBJ2-1, with 10 positions matching TRBD2. The CDR3 is 16 residues long. Germline V gene sequence: CDR1 SEHNR, CDR2 FQNEAQ (reference sequence). The junction had 8 bases not matched to a gene; V was cut back by 1 base and J by 8 bases. The CDR3: CASSLVAGGLAHEQFF. The CDR3 DNA follows: TGTGCCAGCAGCTTAGTAGCGGGGGGACTAGCTCATGAGCAGTTCTTC.

V gene TRBV7-2 combines with J gene TRBJ1-5; D is possibly TRBD1 (5 bases). The CDR3 is made up of 16 amino acids. V was trimmed by 1 base and J by 4 bases, leaving 14 bases between them. The germline CDR1 and CDR2 sequences are SGHTA and FQGNSA. As DNA, the CDR3 is TGTGCCAGCAGCTTAGTCGGGACGGCTGTAAATCAGCCCCAGCATTTT. Translated, it gives CASSLVGTAVNQPQHF.

This clonotype was detected once. The chain has TRBV6-6 and TRBJ2-7; 7 bases align to TRBD2. V lost 4 bases to trimming and J lost 0 bases; unmatched junction nucleotides: 18. The CDR3 totals 19 residues. Germline V gene data show CDR1 as MNHNY and CDR2 as SVGAGI (reference sequence). CDR3 in amino acids: CASSFPVSVGGRSSYEQYF. The CDR3 DNA sequence: TGTGCCAGCAGTTTCCCAGTTTCGGTGGGAGGGAGAAGCTCCTACGAGCAGTACTTC.

Points on this clonotype: An end of the junction differs from the germline gene, which may be a read error. The rearrangement links TRBV7-9 to TRBJ2-5, with D maybe TRBD2 (5 bases). The CDR3 is 14 residues long. CDR1 and CDR2 (germline): SEHNR, FQNEAQ (reference sequence). The CDR3: CACSLSGSQETQYF. The CDR3 DNA follows: TGTGCCTGCAGCTTATCGGGGTCACAAGAGACCCAGTACTTC.

The chain employs TRBV20-1 and TRBJ2-3; 10 bases map to TRBD2. The V segment lost 5 bases and the J segment 0 bases; nucleotides outside the gene matches: 8. The CDR3 length is 16 residues. Germline CDR1 reads DFQATT; CDR2 reads SNEGSKA (reference sequence). CDR3 region: CSALSGRALSTDTQYF. CDR3 DNA: TGCAGTGCTCTGAGCGGGAGGGCCCTAAGCACAGATACGCAGTATTTT.

Notes on this clonotype: An end of the junction does not agree with germline; a read error may underlie this. This sequence joins TRBV10-2 and TRBJ2-5; 12 nucleotides match TRBD2. Germline loops: CDR1 WSHSY, CDR2 SAAADI. CDR3 length: 15 amino acids. CDR3 region: CASSEETSGRETQYF. The CDR3 region has the DNA TGTGCCAGCAGTGAAGAGACTAGCGGGAGAGAGACCCAGTACTTC.

This clonotype was seen a few times. CDR3 DNA sequence: TGTGCCAGCGGACTAGCGCTCGGGAATGAGCAGTTCTTC. This codes for CASGLALGNEQFF. The chain joins TRBV7-9 to TRBJ2-1; 9 nucleotides match TRBD2. Germline trimming cut 8 bases from V and 7 bases from J; bases unmatched to any gene: 6. The CDR3 has 13 amino acids. Germline V gives CDR1 SEHNR, CDR2 FQNEAQ (reference sequence). The whole variable domain, filled in from reference TRBV7-9 and TRBJ2-1, reads DTGVSQNPRHKITKRGQNVTFRCDPISEHNRLYWYRQTLGQGPEFLTYFQNEAQLEKSRLLSDRFSAERPKGSFSTLEIQRTEQGDSAMYLCASGLALGNEQFFGPGTRLTVL.

This sequence joins TRBV30 and TRBJ1-1; a possible D gene is TRBD1 (6 bases). V dropped 5 bases and J dropped 1 base, with 11 bases sitting between them. The germline CDR1 and CDR2 sequences are GTSNPN and SVGIG (reference sequence). This CDR3 spans 13 amino acids. The CDR3 nucleotides read TGTGCCTGGTCCGGGACACCGAACACTGAAGCTTTCTTT. It codes for CAWSGTPNTEAFF. The full variable domain, its missing parts supplied by reference TRBV30 and TRBJ1-1, is SQTIHQWPATLVQPVGSPLSLECTVEGTSNPNLYWYRQAAGRGLQLLFYSVGIGQISSEVPQNLSASRPQDRQFILSSKKLLLSDSGFYLCAWSGTPNTEAFFGQGTRLTVV.

This clonotype appeared a few times. This chain connects TRBV20-1 to TRBJ1-5; no reliable D call. Trimming shortened V by 1 base and J by 3 bases, and 16 bases separated the two germline ends. Per the germline V gene, CDR1 is DFQATT and CDR2 is SNEGSKA (reference sequence). This CDR3 has 16 amino acids. The CDR3 nucleotides are TGCAGTGCTAGAGCAGAGGGCAGCATTGCCAATCAGCCCCAGCATTTT. Translated, it gives CSARAEGSIANQPQHF.

This clonotype was seen a single time. CDR3 protein: CASSPGPRRTYEQYF. CDR3 DNA: TGTGCCAGTAGCCCGGGGCCGCGGAGGACCTACGAGCAGTACTTC. The chain uses TRBV19 and TRBJ2-7; tentatively, D is TRBD1 or TRBD2 (5 bases each). V lost 6 bases, J lost 2 bases, and 17 bases lay in between. Germline V gene lookup returns CDR1 LNHDA and CDR2 SQIVND (reference sequence). The CDR3 covers 15 residues.

Comments on this clonotype: An end of the junction does not agree with germline; a read error may underlie this. This rearrangement joins TRBV14 to TRBJ1-2; weak D call: TRBD1 (6 bases). Germline V lookup: CDR1 SGHDN, CDR2 FVKESK. The CDR3 has 15 residues. The CDR3 reads CASSDGSGAINGYTF. The CDR3 DNA reads as TGCGCCAGCAGTGATGGGTCAGGGGCCATAAATGGCTACACCTTC.

Note on this clonotype: An end of the junction differs from the germline gene, which may be a read error. The chain links TRBV25-1 to TRBJ2-5; D unclear. This CDR3 is built from 14 residues. Looked up from germline, CDR1 is MGHDK and CDR2 is SYGVNS. Written as DNA, the CDR3 is TGTGCCAGCAATGACGGGCATTTCCAAGAGACCCGGTACTTC. Residues: CASNDGHFQETRYF.

This chain connects TRBV6-6 to TRBJ2-7; D is uncertain. V shed 4 bases and J shed 2 bases, with 12 bases lying between them. Germline CDR1 is MNHNY and CDR2 is SVGAGI (reference sequence). The CDR3 sequence is 14 residues long. CDR3 loop: CASSLEQSTYEQYF. CDR3 DNA: TGTGCCAGCAGTTTAGAACAATCAACCTACGAGCAGTACTTC.

This chain joins TRBV15 and TRBJ2-6; D is ambiguous. CDR1 and CDR2 from the germline V gene are LNHNV and YYDKDF (reference sequence). Trimming left V 0 bases short and J 8 bases short, with 8 bases between. This CDR3 comprises 14 residues. The CDR3 loop is CATSRDPETNVLTF. CDR3 bases: TGTGCCACCAGCAGAGATCCGGAGACCAACGTCCTGACTTTC.

The chain couples TRBV25-1 to TRBJ2-3, with TRBD1 matching 7 bases. The CDR3 covers 15 residues. Germline trimming cut 2 bases from V and 4 bases from J; bases unmatched to any gene: 6. Germline V gene data show CDR1 as MGHDK and CDR2 as SYGVNS. The CDR3 sequence: CASSEHRGVADTQYF. The CDR3 region has the DNA TGTGCCAGCAGTGAACACAGGGGAGTCGCAGATACGCAGTATTTT.

The chain recombines TRBV7-3 with TRBJ2-1, with 7 bases identical to TRBD2. Trimming cost V 6 bases and J 7 bases; bases outside gene matches: 9. Germline V CDR1 and CDR2: SGHTA, FQGTGA. The CDR3 sequence is 14 residues long. The CDR3 is CASSGRETRNEQFF. The CDR3 region has the DNA TGTGCCAGCAGTGGGCGGGAGACTCGAAATGAGCAGTTCTTC.

V gene TRBV4-1 combines with J gene TRBJ2-7, with D perhaps matching TRBD1 (6 bases). Germline loops: CDR1 MGHRA, CDR2 YSYEKL. The CDR3 sequence is 14 residues long. V shed 1 base and J shed 3 bases, with 10 bases lying between them. The CDR3 reads CASSQVGRGYEQYF. For the CDR3, the DNA is TGCGCCAGCAGCCAAGTTGGCAGGGGCTACGAGCAGTACTTC.

This sequence joins TRBV20-1 and TRBJ2-7; possible D gene TRBD1, 6 bases. This CDR3 comprises 14 residues. The V gene lost 5 bases and the J gene lost 0 bases, with 14 bases spanning the gap. Germline lookup yields CDR1 DFQATT and CDR2 SNEGSKA (reference sequence). For the CDR3, the DNA is TGCAGTGCTCACGGGACATCGAGCTCCTACGAGCAGTACTTC. Amino acid sequence: CSAHGTSSSYEQYF.

The rearrangement links TRBV30 to TRBJ1-2, with a possible D match to TRBD1 (6 bases). The germline CDR1 and CDR2 sequences are GTSNPN and SVGIG (reference sequence). V lost 3 bases to trimming and J lost 8 bases, with 13 bases between them. CDR3 length equals 12 residues. As DNA, the CDR3 is TGTGCCTGGAGGGCAGGGGTCGGCGGCTACACCTTC. Translating it yields CAWRAGVGGYTF.

This clonotype was observed a few times. V gene TRBV19 combines with J gene TRBJ2-3, with D perhaps TRBD1 (6 bases). V was cut by 5 bases and J by 3 bases, with 21 bases left in between. This CDR3 is built from 17 residues. Germline CDR1 reads LNHDA; CDR2 reads SQIVND (reference sequence). The CDR3 bases are TGTGCCAGTAGTTTAGCCTACAGGGTAGTGGAGACAGATACGCAGTATTTT. This gives the protein CASSLAYRVVETDTQYF.

V and J are TRBV6-5 and TRBJ1-1; D remains unclear. This CDR3 spans 11 amino acids. Trimming left V 6 bases short and J 4 bases short, with 6 bases between. The germline gives CDR1 MNHEY, CDR2 SVGAGI. DNA for the CDR3: TGTGCCAGCAGGGTAGGCACTGAAGCTTTCTTT. This translates into CASRVGTEAFF.